This T cell receptor (beta chain) was found in a study of blood T cells in healthy people across ages. Findings of the study overall: More naive CD4+ cells and higher diversity were found in long-lived than in aged donors. CMV infection status of these donors was not known. With age, beta diversity per million T cells declined roughly linearly, significantly by approximately 40.

With regard to this clonotype: Its target is unknown.

Alongside a J-beta primer mix, a sample-barcoded 5' primer served in a second PCR lasting about 7 to 11 cycles. Per sample, CDR3-containing paired-end reads numbered at least 2.5 million. TCRdb reanalysed the 5' RACE reads using MiXCR and keeps one entry per CDR3 protein. The sample comprises about 1.4 million distinct CDR3 sequences, approximately 59% of which are singletons, and over 5% rests with the top ten. Trimming removed 1 base from V and 3 bases from J, with 10 bases in between. The CDR3 covers 15 residues. Germline V gene sequence: CDR1 MGHRA, CDR2 YSYEKL. Material: blood. The clonotype was recovered from a man between 18 and 29 years old in good health. This rearrangement joins TRBV4-1 to TRBJ2-1; D unresolved. The CDR3 reads CASSQAPGDYNEQFF. Here the CDR3 DNA reads TGCGCCAGCAGCCAAGCCCCGGGTGACTACAATGAGCAGTTCTTC.